The clone carrying this T cell receptor (beta chain) came up a few times. Its antigen is undetermined. Sequenced by immunoSEQ multiplex PCR; TCRdb stores in-frame clones only, minus some. The data hold 100,000 or so clones, with 75% to 90% observed a single time. The record originates from a study of radiation and T cells in renal cell carcinoma. As for time point: baseline pretreatment blood. Regarding treatment: 15 Gy SBRT to primary tumor, nephrectomy 4 weeks later. Clear cell pathology was present in this patient's renal cell carcinoma. Points from the study as a whole: From baseline, blood top tumor clonotypes peaked at 2 weeks post-radiation.

There are 14 residues in the CDR3. V lost 7 bases to trimming and J lost 6 bases, with 16 bases between them. Germline V gene data show CDR1 as SNHLY and CDR2 as FYNNEI. This sequence originates from a man in his fifties with renal cell carcinoma. Source: blood, taken from a patient whose treatment included radiotherapy and nephrectomy. The rearrangement joins TRBV2 to TRBJ1-5, with D tentatively TRBD1 (5 bases). The CDR3 region has the DNA TGTGCCAGCACTCCATACGGGGGGGGTCAGCCCCAGCATTTT. Translation gives CASTPYGGGQPQHF.